One sample yielded the 22 T cell receptor beta chains listed below, sequenced in a study of T cells in Graves' hyperthyroidism and ophthalmopathy. The investigators amplified TCR beta CDR3 regions from RNA transcripts. In the first-round RT-PCR of the TCR CDR3, the HTBI primer set was used. MiXCR, run by TCRdb on the multiplex PCR reads, gives a single entry per CDR3 protein. Found here are 650,000 to 850,000 distinct CDR3 sequences, about 17% of them singletons; the top ten hold 16%. The sequenced sample was blood. The receptors stem from a woman in her forties or fifties with Graves' hyperthyroidism that later progressed to Graves' ophthalmopathy.

The rearrangement links TRBV3-1 to TRBJ1-1, with a weak D call TRBD1 (6 bases). CDR3 size: 17 residues. The V end lost 0 bases, the J end lost 4 bases, and 18 bases lay between the germline ends. Germline assignment: CDR1 LGHDT and CDR2 YNNKEL (reference sequence). CDR3 sequence reads: CASSQDMGGRAGTEAFF. For the CDR3, the DNA is TGTGCCAGCAGCCAAGATATGGGGGGGCGCGCCGGCACTGAAGCTTTCTTT.

This clonotype has more than one count but fewer than ten. The rearrangement uses TRBV5-1 and TRBJ1-1; unclear D gene. V was clipped by 1 base and J by 6 bases, with 7 bases between them. Germline lookup yields CDR1 SGHRS and CDR2 YFSETQ. The CDR3 is made up of 12 amino acids. The CDR3 spells CASSLKGSEAFF. The CDR3 DNA reads as TGCGCCAGCAGCTTGAAAGGATCTGAAGCTTTCTTT.

This chain links TRBV19 with TRBJ1-3, with TRBD1 matching over 11 bases. Germline values: CDR1 LNHDA, CDR2 SQIVND (reference sequence). The CDR3 has 17 amino acids. V gave up 5 bases and J gave up 1 base; unmatched junction bases: 7. The CDR3 DNA reads TGTGCCAGTAGTTCCGGACAGGGGGCCGAATCTGGAAACACCATATATTTT. Amino acid sequence: CASSSGQGAESGNTIYF.

In this sample, this clonotype turned up a few times. This chain uses TRBV12-3 or TRBV12-4 with TRBJ1-5; no clear D. The V end was cut by 2 bases, the J end by 5 bases, with 13 bases between. The CDR3 sequence is 15 residues long. The DNA for the CDR3 is TGTGCCAGCAGTTTAAGTCGTCCTCTCGATCAGCCCCAGCATTTT. Amino acids: CASSLSRPLDQPQHF.

This clonotype was observed at least ten times. The genes are TRBV20-1 and TRBJ1-2; TRBD1 is a possible D gene (5 bases). Germline CDR1 DFQATT, CDR2 SNEGSKA (reference sequence). Trimming stripped 5 bases from V and 4 bases from J, with 20 bases between. The CDR3 extends over 15 amino acids. In DNA form, the CDR3 reads TGCAGTGCTGGGACGATCGACAGAAATCCCTATGGCTACACCTTC. Translating it yields CSAGTIDRNPYGYTF.

This clonotype showed up many times. V is TRBV7-3 and J is TRBJ2-3; 10 bases are shared with TRBD1. This CDR3 region has 17 residues. Per germline, CDR1 SGHTA and CDR2 FQGTGA. V trimming: 5 bases; J trimming: 0 bases; junction bases outside the gene matches: 8. The CDR3 DNA reads TGTGCCAGCAGCCCGGGACAGGGGATAACTAGCACAGATACGCAGTATTTT. The encoded protein is CASSPGQGITSTDTQYF. Using reference TRBV7-3 and TRBJ2-3 for the parts outside the CDR3, the full variable domain is GAGVSQTPSNKVTEKGKYVELRCDPISGHTALYWYRQSLGQGPEFLIYFQGTGAADDSGLPNDRFFAVRPEGSVSTLKIQRTERGDSAVYLCASSPGQGITSTDTQYFGPGTRLTVL.

The count of this clonotype is one. The chain uses TRBV5-6 and TRBJ1-5, with D uncertain. With 0 bases removed from V and 7 bases from J, the gap between germline ends came to 14 bases. This CDR3 is 15 amino acids long. The germline gives CDR1 SGHDT, CDR2 YYEEEE. CDR3 in amino acids: CASSLADEGGQPQHF. DNA of the CDR3: TGTGCCAGCAGCTTGGCAGATGAGGGCGGACAGCCCCAGCATTTT.

This clonotype came up many times. The rearrangement uses TRBV11-2 and TRBJ2-1, with D possibly called TRBD1 or TRBD2 (5 bases each). CDR3 length: 16 amino acids. CDR1 and CDR2 (germline): SGHAT, FQNNGV. Trimming removed 4 bases from V and 0 bases from J, with 13 bases in between. CDR3 in amino acids: CASSSGPASSYNEQFF. In nucleotides, the CDR3 is TGTGCCAGCAGCTCGGGACCCGCAAGCTCCTACAATGAGCAGTTCTTC.

For this clonotype: A much more abundant neighbour one base away suggests this may be a read error. V usage is TRBV25-1 and J usage is TRBJ2-3, with 11 positions matching TRBD2. The CDR3 extends over 16 amino acids. Per the germline V gene, CDR1 is MGHDK and CDR2 is SYGVNS. Trimming removed 6 bases from V and 1 base from J; junction bases left unmatched: 6. This chain's CDR3 is CASSHLLAGGTDTQYF. The CDR3, as DNA: TGTGCCAGCAGCCACCTACTAGCGGGGGGCACAGATACGCAGTATTTT.

The sample holds many counts of this clonotype. V is TRBV20-1 and J is TRBJ2-7, with D possibly TRBD1 on 5 matching bases. The V gene lost 6 bases and the J gene lost 2 bases, with 11 bases spanning the gap. The CDR3 has 12 residues. In germline, CDR1 is DFQATT, CDR2 SNEGSKA (reference sequence). This CDR3 is CSARTHAYEQYF. DNA of the CDR3: TGCAGTGCCCGGACACATGCCTACGAGCAGTACTTC.

The rearrangement joins TRBV2 to TRBJ2-2, with D maybe TRBD1 (8 bases). The V and J ends lost 8 bases and 15 bases respectively, with 13 bases between them. Germline assignment: CDR1 SNHLY and CDR2 FYNNEI. The CDR3 is 10 residues long. The CDR3 sequence: CASRTGRVFF. The CDR3 nucleotides are TGTGCCAGCCGGACAGGGAGGGTGTTTTTT.

V gene TRBV3-1 combines with J gene TRBJ2-4; D unresolved. From germline, CDR1 is LGHDT and CDR2 YNNKEL (reference sequence). Trimming removed 4 bases from V and 0 bases from J, with 7 bases in between. The CDR3 length is 14 residues. The CDR3 DNA reads TGTGCCAGCAGCCCTCGCATAGCCAAAAACATTCAGTACTTC. Protein: CASSPRIAKNIQYF.

This clonotype was counted between two and nine times. The V gene is TRBV6-2 or TRBV6-3, the J gene TRBJ2-7; D ambiguous. With 5 bases removed from V and 3 bases from J, the gap between germline ends came to 11 bases. The V gene's germline CDR1 is MNHEY and CDR2 SVGEGT. This CDR3 has 13 amino acids. CDR3 bases: TGTGCCAGCAGTCCGCGGACCCTCTACGAGCAGTACTTC. Translated, it gives CASSPRTLYEQYF.

This clonotype has only a few counts. The chain recombines TRBV7-2 with TRBJ1-2; 10 bases are a match to TRBD1. Germline assignment: CDR1 SGHTA and CDR2 FQGNSA. This CDR3 comprises 13 residues. V shed 5 bases and J 10 bases; nucleotides not matched to a gene: 7. The CDR3 reads CASSRQGAVVYTF. The CDR3 nucleotides read TGTGCCAGCAGCAGACAGGGGGCGGTTGTCTACACCTTC.

Many counts were recorded for this clonotype. J is TRBJ1-2 and V is TRBV7-9, with D perhaps TRBD1 (5 bases). Trimming took off 4 bases at V and 8 bases at J, with 17 bases between the two ends. CDR3 size: 14 residues. Per germline, CDR1 SEHNR and CDR2 FQNEAQ (reference sequence). The CDR3 loop is CASSSVWGVGGYTF. CDR3 in DNA: TGTGCCAGCAGCTCCGTGTGGGGGGTAGGCGGCTACACCTTC. The full variable domain, completed using reference TRBV7-9 and TRBJ1-2, is DTGVSQNPRHKITKRGQNVTFRCDPISEHNRLYWYRQTLGQGPEFLTYFQNEAQLEKSRLLSDRFSAERPKGSFSTLEIQRTEQGDSAMYLCASSSVWGVGGYTFGSGTRLTVV.

This clonotype was counted many times. The rearrangement uses TRBV20-1 and TRBJ1-3, with D unresolved. The V end lost 0 bases, the J end lost 0 bases, and 9 bases lay between the germline ends. Germline loops: CDR1 DFQATT, CDR2 SNEGSKA (reference sequence). The CDR3 sequence is 15 residues long. CDR3 sequence: CSARELALSGNTIYF. The CDR3 nucleotides are TGCAGTGCTAGAGAGTTGGCACTCTCTGGAAACACCATATATTTT.

This clonotype has a count of ten or more. This rearrangement joins TRBV20-1 to TRBJ2-5; 9 bases align to TRBD2. J gave up 1 base and V 1 base, and 1 base lay outside the gene matches. Germline assignment: CDR1 DFQATT and CDR2 SNEGSKA (reference sequence). The CDR3 totals 14 residues. The CDR3 spells CSARAGLAQETQYF. As DNA, the CDR3 is TGCAGTGCTAGAGCGGGACTAGCCCAAGAGACCCAGTACTTC.

This clonotype was counted many times. The chain uses TRBV6-1 and TRBJ2-7; possible D gene TRBD2, 5 bases. CDR1 and CDR2 from the germline V gene are MNHNS and SASEGT. The V gene lost 3 bases and the J gene lost 2 bases, with 8 bases spanning the gap. This CDR3 has 13 residues. The CDR3: CASSDWRTYEQYF. The CDR3 DNA sequence: TGTGCCAGCAGTGACTGGAGGACCTACGAGCAGTACTTC.

For this clonotype: The CDR3 does not close with the conserved phenylalanine or tryptophan, likely indicating a read error. V and J are TRBV2 and TRBJ1-1; D gene uncertain. There are 13 residues in the CDR3. The V gene lost 6 bases and the J gene lost 2 bases, with 10 bases spanning the gap. Germline CDR1 reads SNHLY; CDR2 reads FYNNEI. Written as DNA, the CDR3 is TGTGCCAGCAGGTACGGCACCAACACTGAAGCTTTCTCT. Protein product: CASRYGTNTEAFS.

This rearrangement joins TRBV7-2 to TRBJ2-1; 9 positions agree with TRBD2. This CDR3 is built from 16 residues. Germline loops: CDR1 SGHTA, CDR2 FQGNSA. V lost 1 base to trimming and J lost 9 bases; unmatched junction nucleotides: 10. The CDR3 DNA reads as TGTGCCAGCAGCTTAGGAGACGCGGGAGGGCCGGGTGAGCAGTTCTTC. Translation: CASSLGDAGGPGEQFF.

This clonotype was picked up a small number of times. The gene calls are TRBV20-1 and TRBJ2-1; TRBD1 aligns across 8 bases. V lost 6 bases, J lost 7 bases, and 5 bases stayed unmatched. The CDR3 spans 12 residues. The germline gives CDR1 DFQATT, CDR2 SNEGSKA (reference sequence). The DNA for the CDR3 is TGCAGTGCAGACAGGGGAAGAAATGAGCAGTTCTTC. Translated, it gives CSADRGRNEQFF.

The J gene is TRBJ2-1, the V gene TRBV15; 7 nucleotides align to TRBD1. The ends lost 0 bases at V and 4 bases at J; junction bases unmatched: 3. The CDR3 has 15 amino acids. Germline V gene sequence: CDR1 LNHNV, CDR2 YYDKDF (reference sequence). The CDR3 coding sequence is TGTGCCACCAGCAGAGAGGACAGGAGGTACAATGAGCAGTTCTTC. Protein: CATSREDRRYNEQFF.